This T cell receptor (beta chain) was sequenced during a study of cytomegalovirus exposure and HLA in healthy donors. Study observations and caveats: More clonal expansion characterized HLA-associated TCR beta chains than equally common others in a later analysis.

The ends lost 5 bases at V and 0 bases at J; junction bases unmatched: 6. CDR3 length equals 16 residues. The germline gives CDR1 SGHVS, CDR2 FNYEAQ. Concerning this clone itself: As yet, its antigen is unknown.

PCR was performed using 60 Vbeta and 13 Jbeta primers. Clones were sequenced by immunoSEQ multiplex PCR, and TCRdb holds only the in-frame ones, with some missing. The sample holds around 110,000 clones, 65% to 90% seen once. The specimen was PBMCs. This chain connects TRBV7-6 to TRBJ1-3, with 8 bases aligning to TRBD1. The receptor was isolated from a woman aged 25 to 45 in good health and CMV-seronegative. The CDR3 region has the DNA TGTGCCAGCAGCCCTCCCAGGGGGCTCTCTGGAAACACCATATATTTT. It is translated as CASSPPRGLSGNTIYF.